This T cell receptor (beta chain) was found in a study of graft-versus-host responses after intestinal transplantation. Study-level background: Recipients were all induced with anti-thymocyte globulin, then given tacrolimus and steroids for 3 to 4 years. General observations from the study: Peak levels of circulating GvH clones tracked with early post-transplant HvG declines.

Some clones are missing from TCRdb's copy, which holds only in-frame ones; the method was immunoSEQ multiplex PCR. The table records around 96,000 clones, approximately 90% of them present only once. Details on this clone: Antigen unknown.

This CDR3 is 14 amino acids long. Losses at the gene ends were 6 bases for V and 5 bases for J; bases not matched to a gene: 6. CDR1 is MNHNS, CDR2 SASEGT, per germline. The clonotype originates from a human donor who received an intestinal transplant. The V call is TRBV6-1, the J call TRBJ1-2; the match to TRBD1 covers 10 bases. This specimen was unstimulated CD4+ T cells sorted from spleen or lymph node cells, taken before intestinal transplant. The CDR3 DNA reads TGTGCCAGCAGGGGGACAGGGGTTCGGTATGGCTACACCTTC. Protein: CASRGTGVRYGYTF.